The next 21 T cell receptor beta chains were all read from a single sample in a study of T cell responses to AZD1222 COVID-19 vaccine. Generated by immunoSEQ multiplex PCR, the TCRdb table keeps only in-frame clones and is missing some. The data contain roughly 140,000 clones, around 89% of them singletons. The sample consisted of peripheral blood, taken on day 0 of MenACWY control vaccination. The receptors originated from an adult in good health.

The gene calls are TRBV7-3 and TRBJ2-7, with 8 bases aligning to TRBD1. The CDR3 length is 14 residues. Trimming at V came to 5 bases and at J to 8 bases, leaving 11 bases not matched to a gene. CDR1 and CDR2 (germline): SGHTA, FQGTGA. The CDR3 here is CASSLQGAKGKQYF. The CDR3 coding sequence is TGTGCCAGCAGCCTGCAGGGGGCGAAGGGCAAGCAGTACTTC.

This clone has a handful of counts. The CDR3 nucleotides are TGTGCCAGCAGTCCCCAGACAGGGTGGAATTCACCCCTCCACTTT. Encoded protein: CASSPQTGWNSPLHF. The chain links TRBV27 to TRBJ1-6; 7 nucleotides line up with TRBD1. Germline V gene lookup returns CDR1 MNHEY and CDR2 SMNVEV (reference sequence). V lost 5 bases to trimming and J lost 7 bases; unmatched junction nucleotides: 8. This CDR3 has 15 amino acids.

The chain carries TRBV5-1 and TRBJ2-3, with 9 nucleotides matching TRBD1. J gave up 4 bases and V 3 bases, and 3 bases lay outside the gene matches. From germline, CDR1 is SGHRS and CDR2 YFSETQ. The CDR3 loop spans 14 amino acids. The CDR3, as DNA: TGCGCCAGCAGCTCGGGACAGGGACCAGATACGCAGTATTTT. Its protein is CASSSGQGPDTQYF.

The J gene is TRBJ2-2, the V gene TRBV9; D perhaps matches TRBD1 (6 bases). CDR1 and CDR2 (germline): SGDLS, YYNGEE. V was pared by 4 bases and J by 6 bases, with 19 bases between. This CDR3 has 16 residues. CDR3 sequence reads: CASSLYRDLGPGELFF. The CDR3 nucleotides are TGTGCCAGCAGCTTGTACAGGGATTTGGGGCCCGGGGAGCTGTTTTTT.

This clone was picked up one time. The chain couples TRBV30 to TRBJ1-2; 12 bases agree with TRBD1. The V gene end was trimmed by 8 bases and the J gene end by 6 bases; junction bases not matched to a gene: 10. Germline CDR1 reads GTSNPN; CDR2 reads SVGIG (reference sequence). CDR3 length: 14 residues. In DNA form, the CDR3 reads TGTGCCCGGGACAGGGGGCTTGGTATCGATGGCTACACCTTC. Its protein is CARDRGLGIDGYTF.

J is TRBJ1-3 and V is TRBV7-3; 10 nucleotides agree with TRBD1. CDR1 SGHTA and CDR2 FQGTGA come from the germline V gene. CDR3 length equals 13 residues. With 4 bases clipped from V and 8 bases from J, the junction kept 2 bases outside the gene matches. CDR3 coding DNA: TGTGCCAGCAGCTCAGGGACAGGGGACACCATATATTTT. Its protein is CASSSGTGDTIYF.

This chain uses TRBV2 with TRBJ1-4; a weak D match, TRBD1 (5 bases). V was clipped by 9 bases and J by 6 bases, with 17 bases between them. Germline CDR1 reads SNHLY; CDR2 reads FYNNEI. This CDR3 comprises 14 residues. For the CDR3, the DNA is TGTGCCAGTAACCTAGCCGGGGGGTATGAAAAACTGTTTTTT. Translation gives CASNLAGGYEKLFF.

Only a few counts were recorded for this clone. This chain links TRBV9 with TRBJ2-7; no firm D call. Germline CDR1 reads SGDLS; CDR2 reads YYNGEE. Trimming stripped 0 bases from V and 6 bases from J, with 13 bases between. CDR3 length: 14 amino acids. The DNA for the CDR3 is TGTGCCAGCAGCGTAGGGCTTCCTGGTACCGAGCAGTACTTC. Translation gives CASSVGLPGTEQYF.

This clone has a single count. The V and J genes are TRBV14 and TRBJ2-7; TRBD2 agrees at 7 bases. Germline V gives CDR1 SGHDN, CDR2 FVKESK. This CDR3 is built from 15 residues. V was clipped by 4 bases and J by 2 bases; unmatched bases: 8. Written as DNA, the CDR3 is TGTGCCAGCAGCCGACAAAGCGGGACCACCTACGAGCAGTACTTC. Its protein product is CASSRQSGTTYEQYF.

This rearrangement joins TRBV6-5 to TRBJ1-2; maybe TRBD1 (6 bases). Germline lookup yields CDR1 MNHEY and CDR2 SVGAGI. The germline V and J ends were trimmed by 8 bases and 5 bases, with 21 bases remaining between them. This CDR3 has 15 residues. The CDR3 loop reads CASRKQGGYGYGYTF. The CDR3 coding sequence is TGTGCCAGCCGAAAACAGGGCGGCTATGGGTATGGCTACACCTTC.

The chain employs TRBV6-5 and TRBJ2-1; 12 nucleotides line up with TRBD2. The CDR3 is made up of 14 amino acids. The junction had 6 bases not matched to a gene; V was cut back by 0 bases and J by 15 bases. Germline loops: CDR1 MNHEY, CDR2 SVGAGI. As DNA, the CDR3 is TGTGCCAGCAGTTACTCTCCTAGCGGGGGGGTTCCGTTCTTC. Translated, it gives CASSYSPSGGVPFF.

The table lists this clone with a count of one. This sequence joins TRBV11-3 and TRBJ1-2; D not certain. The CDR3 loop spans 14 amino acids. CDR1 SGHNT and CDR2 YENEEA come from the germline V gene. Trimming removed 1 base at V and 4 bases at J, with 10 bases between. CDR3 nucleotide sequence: TGTGCCAGCAGCTTAGTATCAGATTCCTATGGCTACACCTTC. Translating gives CASSLVSDSYGYTF. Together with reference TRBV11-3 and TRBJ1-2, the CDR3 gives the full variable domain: EAGVVQSPRYKIIEKKQPVAFWCNPISGHNTLYWYLQNLGQGPELLIRYENEEAVDDSQLPKDRFSAERLKGVDSTLKIQPAELGDSAVYLCASSLVSDSYGYTFGSGTRLTVV.

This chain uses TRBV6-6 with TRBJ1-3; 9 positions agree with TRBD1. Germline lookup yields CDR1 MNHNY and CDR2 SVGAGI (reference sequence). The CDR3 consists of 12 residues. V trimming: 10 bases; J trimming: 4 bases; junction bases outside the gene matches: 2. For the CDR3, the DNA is TGTGCCACGGGACAGGGAGGAAACACCATATATTTT. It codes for CATGQGGNTIYF.

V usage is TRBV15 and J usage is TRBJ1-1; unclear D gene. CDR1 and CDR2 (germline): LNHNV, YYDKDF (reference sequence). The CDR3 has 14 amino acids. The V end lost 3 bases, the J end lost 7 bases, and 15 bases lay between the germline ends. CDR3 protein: CATSRVRSGVEAFF. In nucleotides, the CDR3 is TGTGCCACCAGCAGGGTCAGATCGGGTGTTGAAGCTTTCTTT.

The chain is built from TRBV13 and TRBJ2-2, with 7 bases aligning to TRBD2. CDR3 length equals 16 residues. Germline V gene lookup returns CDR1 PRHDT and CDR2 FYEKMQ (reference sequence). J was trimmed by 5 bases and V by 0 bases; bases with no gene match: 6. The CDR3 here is CASSLGAGRGTGELFF. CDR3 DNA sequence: TGTGCCAGCAGCTTAGGCGCAGGGCGGGGGACCGGGGAGCTGTTTTTT.

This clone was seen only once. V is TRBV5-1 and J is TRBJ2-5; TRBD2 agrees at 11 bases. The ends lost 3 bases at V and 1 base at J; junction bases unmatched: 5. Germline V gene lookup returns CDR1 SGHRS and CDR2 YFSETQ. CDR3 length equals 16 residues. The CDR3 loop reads CASSSGLAGPQETQYF. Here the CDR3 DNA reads TGCGCCAGCAGCTCAGGACTAGCGGGCCCCCAAGAGACCCAGTACTTC.

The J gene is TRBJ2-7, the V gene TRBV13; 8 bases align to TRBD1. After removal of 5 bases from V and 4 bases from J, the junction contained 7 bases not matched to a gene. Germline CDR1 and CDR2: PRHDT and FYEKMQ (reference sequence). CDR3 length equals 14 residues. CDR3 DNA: TGTGCCAGCAGCCCCCGGACAGGGACGTACGAGCAGTACTTC. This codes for CASSPRTGTYEQYF.

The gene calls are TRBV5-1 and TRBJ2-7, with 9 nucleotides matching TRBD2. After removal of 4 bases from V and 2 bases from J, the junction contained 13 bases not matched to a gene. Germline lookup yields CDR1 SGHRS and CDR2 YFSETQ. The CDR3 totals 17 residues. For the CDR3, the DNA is TGCGCCAGCAGCCGGGGACTAGCCGATCGAACACCCTACGAGCAGTACTTC. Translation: CASSRGLADRTPYEQYF. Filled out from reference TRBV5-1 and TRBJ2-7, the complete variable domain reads KAGVTQTPRYLIKTRGQQVTLSCSPISGHRSVSWYQQTPGQGLQFLFEYFSETQRNKGNFPGRFSGRQFSNSRSEMNVSTLELGDSALYLCASSRGLADRTPYEQYFGPGTRLTVT.

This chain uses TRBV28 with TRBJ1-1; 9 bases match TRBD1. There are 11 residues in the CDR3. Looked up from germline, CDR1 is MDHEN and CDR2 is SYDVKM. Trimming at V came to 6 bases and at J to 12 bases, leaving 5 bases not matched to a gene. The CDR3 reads CASSQGQGPFF. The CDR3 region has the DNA TGTGCCAGCAGCCAGGGACAGGGCCCTTTCTTT.

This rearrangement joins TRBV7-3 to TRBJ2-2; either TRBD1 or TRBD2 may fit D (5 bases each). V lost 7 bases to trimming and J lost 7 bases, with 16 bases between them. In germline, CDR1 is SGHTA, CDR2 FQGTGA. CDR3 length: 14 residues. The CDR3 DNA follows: TGTGCCAGCAATTTCATGGGGGATGGCGGGGAGCTGTTTTTT. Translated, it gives CASNFMGDGGELFF.

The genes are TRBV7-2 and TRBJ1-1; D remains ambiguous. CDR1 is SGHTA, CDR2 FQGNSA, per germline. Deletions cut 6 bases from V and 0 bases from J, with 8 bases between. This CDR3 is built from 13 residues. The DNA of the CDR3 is TGTGCCAGCAGTCGGAGGGTGAACACTGAAGCTTTCTTT. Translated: CASSRRVNTEAFF.